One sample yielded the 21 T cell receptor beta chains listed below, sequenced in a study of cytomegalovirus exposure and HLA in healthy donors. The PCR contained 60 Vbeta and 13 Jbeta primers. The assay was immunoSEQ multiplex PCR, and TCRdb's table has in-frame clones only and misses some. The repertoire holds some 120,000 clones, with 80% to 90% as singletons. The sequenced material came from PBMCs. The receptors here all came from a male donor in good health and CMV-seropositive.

CDR3 nucleotide sequence: TGTGCCAGCAGCGTACTCTCTAGCGGCACAGATACGCAGTATTTT. It yields the protein CASSVLSSGTDTQYF. The chain combines TRBV9 with TRBJ2-3; TRBD2 is a possible D gene (6 bases). Trimming removed 1 base at V and 1 base at J, with 10 bases between. CDR1 is SGDLS and CDR2 is YYNGEE in the germline V gene. The CDR3 length is 15 residues.

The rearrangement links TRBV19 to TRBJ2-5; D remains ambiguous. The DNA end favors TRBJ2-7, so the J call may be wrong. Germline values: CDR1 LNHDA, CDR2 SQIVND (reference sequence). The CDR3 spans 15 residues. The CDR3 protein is CASSIELHDIYEQYF. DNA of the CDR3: TGTGCCAGTAGTATAGAACTTCACGACATCTACGAGCAGTACTTC.

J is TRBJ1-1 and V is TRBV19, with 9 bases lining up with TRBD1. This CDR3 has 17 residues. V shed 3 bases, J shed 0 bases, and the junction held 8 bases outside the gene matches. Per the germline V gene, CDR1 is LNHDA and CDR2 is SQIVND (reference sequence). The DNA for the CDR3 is TGTGCCAGTAGTATTGGGACAGGGAGAGTGGTGAACACTGAAGCTTTCTTT. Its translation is CASSIGTGRVVNTEAFF.

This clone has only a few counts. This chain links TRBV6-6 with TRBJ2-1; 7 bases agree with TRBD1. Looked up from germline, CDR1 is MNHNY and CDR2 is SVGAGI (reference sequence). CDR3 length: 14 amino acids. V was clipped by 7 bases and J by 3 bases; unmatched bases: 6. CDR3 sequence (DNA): TGTGCCAGCACTCGGGACAGTCACTACAATGAGCAGTTCTTC. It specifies CASTRDSHYNEQFF.

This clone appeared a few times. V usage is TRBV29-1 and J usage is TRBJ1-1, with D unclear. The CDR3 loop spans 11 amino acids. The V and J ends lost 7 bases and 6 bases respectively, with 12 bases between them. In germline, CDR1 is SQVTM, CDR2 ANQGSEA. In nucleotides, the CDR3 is TGCAGCGCCCATTCTCGGGCTGAAGCTTTCTTT. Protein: CSAHSRAEAFF.

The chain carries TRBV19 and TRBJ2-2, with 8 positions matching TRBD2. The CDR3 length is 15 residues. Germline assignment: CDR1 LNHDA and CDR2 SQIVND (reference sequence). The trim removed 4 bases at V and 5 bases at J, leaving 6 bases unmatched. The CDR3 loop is CASSRAIAGTGELFF. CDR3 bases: TGTGCCAGTAGTAGGGCGATAGCGGGAACCGGGGAGCTGTTTTTT.

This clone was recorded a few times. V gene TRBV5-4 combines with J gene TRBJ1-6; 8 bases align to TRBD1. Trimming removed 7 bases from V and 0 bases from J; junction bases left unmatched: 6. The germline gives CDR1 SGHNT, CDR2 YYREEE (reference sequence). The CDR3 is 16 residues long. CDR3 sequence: CASARQGSSYNSPLHF. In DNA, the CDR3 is TGTGCCAGCGCCAGACAGGGGAGCTCCTATAATTCACCCCTCCACTTT.

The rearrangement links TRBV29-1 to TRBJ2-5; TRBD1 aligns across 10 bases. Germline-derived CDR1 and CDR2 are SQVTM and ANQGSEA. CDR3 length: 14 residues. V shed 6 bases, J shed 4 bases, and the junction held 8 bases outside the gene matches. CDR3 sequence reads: CSVAGTGVRETQYF. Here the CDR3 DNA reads TGCAGCGTAGCCGGGACAGGGGTCCGAGAGACCCAGTACTTC.

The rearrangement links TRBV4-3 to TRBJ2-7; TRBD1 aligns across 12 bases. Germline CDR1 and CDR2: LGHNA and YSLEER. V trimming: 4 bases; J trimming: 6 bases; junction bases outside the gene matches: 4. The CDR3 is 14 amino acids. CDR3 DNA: TGCGCCAGCAGCCCCGGGACAGGGGGCGGCGAGCAGTACTTC. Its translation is CASSPGTGGGEQYF.

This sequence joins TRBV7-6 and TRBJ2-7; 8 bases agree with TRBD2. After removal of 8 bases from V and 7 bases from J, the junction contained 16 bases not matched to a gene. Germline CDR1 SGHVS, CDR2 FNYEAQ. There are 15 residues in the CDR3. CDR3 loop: CASSYGGGLAEEQYF. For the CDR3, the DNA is TGTGCCAGCTCTTACGGGGGGGGGCTCGCTGAGGAGCAGTACTTC.

This chain's CDR3 is CASSQDLAASYEQYF. CDR3 bases: TGTGCCAGCAGCCAAGATCTAGCGGCCTCCTACGAGCAGTACTTC. The V and J genes are TRBV4-2 and TRBJ2-7, with 7 positions matching TRBD2. Trimming removed 0 bases from V and 0 bases from J; junction bases left unmatched: 2. The CDR3 extends over 15 amino acids. Germline V lookup: CDR1 LGHNA, CDR2 YNFKEQ.

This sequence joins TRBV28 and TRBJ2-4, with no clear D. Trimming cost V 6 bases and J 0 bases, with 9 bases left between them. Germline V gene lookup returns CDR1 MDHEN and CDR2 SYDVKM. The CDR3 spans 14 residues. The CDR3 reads CASSPDLAKNIQYF. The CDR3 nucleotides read TGTGCCAGCAGCCCCGACTTAGCCAAAAACATTCAGTACTTC.

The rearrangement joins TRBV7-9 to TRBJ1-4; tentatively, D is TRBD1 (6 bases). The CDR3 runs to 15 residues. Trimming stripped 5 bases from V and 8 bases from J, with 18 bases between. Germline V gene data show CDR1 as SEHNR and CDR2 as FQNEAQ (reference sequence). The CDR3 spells CASSLGGAMEEKLFF. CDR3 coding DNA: TGTGCCAGCAGCCTCGGGGGGGCGATGGAAGAAAAACTGTTTTTT.

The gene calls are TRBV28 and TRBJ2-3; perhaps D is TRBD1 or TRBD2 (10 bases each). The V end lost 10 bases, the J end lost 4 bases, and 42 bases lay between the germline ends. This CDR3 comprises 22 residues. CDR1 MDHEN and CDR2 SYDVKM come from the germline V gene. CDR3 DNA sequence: TGTGCCATCGATGGGACAGGGGTGGGTAGCGGGAGGCGGGCGGAGCTCGCAGATACGCAGTATTTT. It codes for CAIDGTGVGSGRRAELADTQYF.

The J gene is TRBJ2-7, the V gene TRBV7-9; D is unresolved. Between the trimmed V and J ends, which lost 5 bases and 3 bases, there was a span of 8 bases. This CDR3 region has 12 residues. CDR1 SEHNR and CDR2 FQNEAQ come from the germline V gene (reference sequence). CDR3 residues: CASSDTGYEQYF. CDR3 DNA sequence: TGTGCCAGCAGCGATACTGGCTACGAGCAGTACTTC.

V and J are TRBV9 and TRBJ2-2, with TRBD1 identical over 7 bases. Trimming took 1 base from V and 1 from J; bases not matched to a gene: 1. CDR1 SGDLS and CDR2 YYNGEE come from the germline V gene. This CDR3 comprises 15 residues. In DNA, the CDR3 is TGTGCCAGCAGCGTAAGGACAGGGAACACCGGGGAGCTGTTTTTT. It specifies CASSVRTGNTGELFF. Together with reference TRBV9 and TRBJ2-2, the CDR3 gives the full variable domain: DSGVTQTPKHLITATGQRVTLRCSPRSGDLSVYWYQQSLDQGLQFLIQYYNGEERAKGNILERFSAQQFPDLHSELNLSSLELGDSALYFCASSVRTGNTGELFFGEGSRLTVL.

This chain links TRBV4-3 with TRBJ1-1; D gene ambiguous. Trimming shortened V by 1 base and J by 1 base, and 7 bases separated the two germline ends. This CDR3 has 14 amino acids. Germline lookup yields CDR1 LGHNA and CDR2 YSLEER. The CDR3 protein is CASSQGAQNTEAFF. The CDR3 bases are TGCGCCAGCAGCCAAGGGGCTCAGAACACTGAAGCTTTCTTT.

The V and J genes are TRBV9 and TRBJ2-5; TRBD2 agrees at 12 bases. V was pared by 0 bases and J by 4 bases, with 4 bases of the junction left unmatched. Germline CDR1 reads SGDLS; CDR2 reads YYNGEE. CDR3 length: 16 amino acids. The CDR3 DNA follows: TGTGCCAGCAGCGTAGGACTAGCGGGAGAAGGAGAGACCCAGTACTTC. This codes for CASSVGLAGEGETQYF.

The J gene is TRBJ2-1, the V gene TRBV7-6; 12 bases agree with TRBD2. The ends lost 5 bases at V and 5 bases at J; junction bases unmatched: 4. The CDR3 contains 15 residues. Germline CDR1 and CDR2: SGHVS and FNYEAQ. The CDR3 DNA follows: TGTGCCAGCAGCACCCTAGCGGGAGGGGACAATGAGCAGTTCTTC. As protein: CASSTLAGGDNEQFF.

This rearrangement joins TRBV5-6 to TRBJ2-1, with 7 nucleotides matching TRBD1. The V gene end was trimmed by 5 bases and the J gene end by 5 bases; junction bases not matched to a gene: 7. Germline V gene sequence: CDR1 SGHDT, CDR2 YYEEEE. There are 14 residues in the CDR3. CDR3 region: CASRGRGRNNEQFF. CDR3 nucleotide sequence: TGTGCCAGCAGGGGTAGGGGGCGGAACAATGAGCAGTTCTTC.

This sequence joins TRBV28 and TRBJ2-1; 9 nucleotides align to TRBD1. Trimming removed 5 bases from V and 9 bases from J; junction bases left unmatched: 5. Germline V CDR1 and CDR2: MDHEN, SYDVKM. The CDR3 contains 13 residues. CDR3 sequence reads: CASSRTGVGEQFF. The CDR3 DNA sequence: TGTGCCAGCAGTCGGACAGGGGTCGGTGAGCAGTTCTTC. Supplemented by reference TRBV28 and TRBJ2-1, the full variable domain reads DVKVTQSSRYLVKRTGEKVFLECVQDMDHENMFWYRQDPGLGLRLIYFSYDVKMKEKGDIPEGYSVSREKKERFSLILESASTNQTSMYLCASSRTGVGEQFFGPGTRLTVL.